This T cell receptor beta chain was sequenced in a study of blood T cell repertoires in COVID-19. About the research overall: The cDNA or gDNA used as material had been derived from T cells, B-cell-depleted T cells, or PBMCs.

This table comes from immunoSEQ multiplex PCR, and its TCRdb copy is limited to in-frame clones, with some not included. Among about 120,000 clones listed, 90% were seen once. Germline V gene data show CDR1 as MNHEY and CDR2 as SVGAGI. CDR3 length: 14 residues. The V gene end was trimmed by 6 bases and the J gene end by 7 bases; junction bases not matched to a gene: 4. Sequencing was done on a sample of peripheral blood. The clonotype comes from a woman aged 55-69 years with COVID-19, enrolled during active disease. V usage is TRBV6-5 and J usage is TRBJ1-6, with TRBD1 matching 9 bases. CDR3: CASRAGTGNSPLHF. In DNA form, the CDR3 reads TGTGCCAGCAGAGCCGGGACAGGGAATTCACCCCTCCACTTT.